These 28 T cell receptor beta chains were all obtained from the same sample, sequenced in a study of radiation and T cells in renal cell carcinoma. Sequencing was performed with immunoSEQ multiplex PCR; in TCRdb, only in-frame clones are kept and a portion is missing. The profile shows about 130,000 clones, 88% of them singletons. Time point defined: blood 2 weeks post-SBRT. Treatment noted: 15 Gy SBRT to primary tumor, nephrectomy 4 weeks later. The sample in question was blood, obtained from a patient whose treatment included radiotherapy and nephrectomy. Every receptor here comes from a woman in her 70s with renal cell carcinoma.

The chain recombines TRBV27 with TRBJ2-7; TRBD2 is a possible D gene (6 bases). Germline-derived CDR1 and CDR2 are MNHEY and SMNVEV (reference sequence). With 6 bases removed from V and 1 base from J, the gap between germline ends came to 13 bases. This CDR3 is built from 14 residues. The CDR3 DNA sequence: TGTGCCAGCAGCCCCGGGGGAATGTCCTACGAGCAGTACTTC. It yields the protein CASSPGGMSYEQYF.

The rearrangement joins TRBV20-1 to TRBJ2-5; no reliable D call. This CDR3 spans 11 amino acids. V was clipped by 6 bases and J by 5 bases, with 10 bases between them. The germline V gene has CDR1 DFQATT and CDR2 SNEGSKA (reference sequence). The CDR3 region is CSAISGETQYF. DNA of the CDR3: TGCAGTGCCATCAGTGGGGAGACCCAGTACTTC.

The CDR3 coding sequence is TGCGCCAGCAGCCAACCCCTAGGACAGGGGATGAACACTGAAGCTTTCTTT. This gives the protein CASSQPLGQGMNTEAFF. The rearrangement joins TRBV4-1 to TRBJ1-1; 9 bases align to TRBD1. V gave up 2 bases and J gave up 0 bases; unmatched junction bases: 7. CDR1 and CDR2 from the germline V gene are MGHRA and YSYEKL. CDR3 length: 17 residues.

The chain uses TRBV11-1 and TRBJ2-5, with 15 nucleotides matching TRBD2. The V gene end was trimmed by 5 bases and the J gene end by 5 bases; junction bases not matched to a gene: 3. The germline gives CDR1 SGHAT, CDR2 FQDESV (reference sequence). The CDR3 consists of 15 residues. The CDR3 region is CASSTGLAGGETQYF. Here the CDR3 DNA reads TGTGCCAGCAGCACAGGACTAGCGGGGGGGGAGACCCAGTACTTC.

With regard to this clone: Additional DNA sequences in this sample encode the identical CDR3. This chain uses TRBV7-2 with TRBJ1-6; D not certain. The CDR3 is 15 residues long. The V gene's germline CDR1 is SGHTA and CDR2 FQGNSA. Trimming cost V 2 bases and J 0 bases, with 5 bases left between them. The CDR3: CASSLLSSYNSPLHF. The CDR3 DNA reads as TGTGCCAGCAGCTTACTAAGCTCCTATAATTCACCCCTCCACTTT.

The chain uses TRBV19 and TRBJ1-2; D perhaps matches TRBD1 (6 bases). Germline CDR1 is LNHDA and CDR2 is SQIVND (reference sequence). The CDR3 runs 14 residues. Trimming removed 1 base from V and 4 bases from J, with 10 bases in between. The CDR3 DNA reads as TGTGCCAGTAGTATAGGCCGGGGGGCCTATGGCTACACCTTC. This encodes CASSIGRGAYGYTF. The full variable domain, in which reference TRBV19 and TRBJ1-2 provide the parts outside the CDR3, is DGGITQSPKYLFRKEGQNVTLSCEQNLNHDAMYWYRQDPGQGLRLIYYSQIVNDFQKGDIAEGYSVSREKKESFPLTVTSAQKNPTAFYLCASSIGRGAYGYTFGSGTRLTVV.

This chain links TRBV6-4 with TRBJ2-7, with TRBD1 as a possible D gene (6 bases). V was clipped by 5 bases and J by 9 bases, with 14 bases between them. There are 12 residues in the CDR3. Germline V CDR1 and CDR2: MRHNA, SNTAGT. The DNA for the CDR3 is TGTGCCAGCAGTACCGACAGGTCATGGCAGTACTTC. Its translation: CASSTDRSWQYF.

This clone showed up just once. The V call is TRBV7-2, the J call TRBJ2-7; tentatively, D is TRBD1 or TRBD2 (5 bases each). V shed 4 bases and J shed 3 bases, with 13 bases lying between them. The germline V gene has CDR1 SGHTA and CDR2 FQGNSA. The CDR3 loop spans 14 amino acids. The CDR3 here is CASSSGTSDYEQYF. CDR3 bases: TGTGCCAGCAGCTCTGGGACGTCGGACTACGAGCAGTACTTC.

The V gene is TRBV7-2, the J gene TRBJ1-4; no clear D. In germline, CDR1 is SGHTA, CDR2 FQGNSA. This CDR3 has 14 amino acids. V was pared by 5 bases and J by 0 bases, with 7 bases between. This CDR3 reads CASSERPTNEKLFF. CDR3 sequence (DNA): TGTGCCAGCAGCGAGAGACCAACTAATGAAAAACTGTTTTTT.

This chain links TRBV6-4 with TRBJ1-2; no clear D. V lost 4 bases, J lost 8 bases, and 14 bases lay in between. The CDR3 is 13 amino acids. CDR1 MRHNA and CDR2 SNTAGT come from the germline V gene. CDR3 loop: CASSGSGLRGYTF. CDR3 coding DNA: TGTGCCAGCAGTGGTTCGGGTCTGCGGGGCTACACCTTC.

The chain combines TRBV27 with TRBJ1-1; D gene uncertain. CDR1 is MNHEY and CDR2 is SMNVEV in the germline V gene (reference sequence). The CDR3 extends over 13 amino acids. Trimming took 8 bases from V and 5 from J, leaving 15 bases between them. The CDR3 DNA reads TGTGCCAGCCGGGCATACGGTGGTACTGAAGCTTTCTTT. Its protein product is CASRAYGGTEAFF.

The chain carries TRBV4-3 and TRBJ2-1; a possible D gene is TRBD1 (6 bases). Germline CDR1 reads LGHNA; CDR2 reads YSLEER. This CDR3 has 15 residues. The ends were cut back, 4 bases at V and 4 bases at J, with 14 bases in the middle. CDR3 coding DNA: TGCGCCAGCAGCCCCTACTACAGGGATTACAATGAGCAGTTCTTC. Translation: CASSPYYRDYNEQFF.

The chain combines TRBV19 with TRBJ2-1, with 8 positions matching TRBD2. The ends lost 6 bases at V and 5 bases at J; junction bases unmatched: 9. The germline V gene has CDR1 LNHDA and CDR2 SQIVND (reference sequence). The CDR3 is 15 amino acids. The CDR3 here is CASRVRRGDHNEQFF. For the CDR3, the DNA is TGTGCCAGTAGGGTCCGGCGGGGGGACCACAATGAGCAGTTCTTC. The variable domain in full, with the rest retrieved from reference TRBV19 and TRBJ2-1, is DGGITQSPKYLFRKEGQNVTLSCEQNLNHDAMYWYRQDPGQGLRLIYYSQIVNDFQKGDIAEGYSVSREKKESFPLTVTSAQKNPTAFYLCASRVRRGDHNEQFFGPGTRLTVL.

The V call is TRBV5-1, the J call TRBJ2-3; TRBD1 agrees at 9 bases. The CDR3 is 15 residues long. CDR1 is SGHRS, CDR2 YFSETQ, per germline. V shed 0 bases and J 6 bases; nucleotides not matched to a gene: 5. CDR3 in DNA: TGCGCCAGCAGCTTGGGGGACAGGGCATTGGATACGCAGTATTTT. This sequence encodes CASSLGDRALDTQYF.

V and J are TRBV29-1 and TRBJ2-5, with D perhaps TRBD1 or TRBD2 (6 bases each). CDR1 and CDR2 (germline): SQVTM, ANQGSEA. This CDR3 contains 12 residues. V lost 5 bases and J 5 bases, leaving 12 bases between the germline ends. The CDR3 is CSVNLGGETQYF. CDR3 coding DNA: TGCAGCGTTAATCTGGGGGGCGAGACCCAGTACTTC.

The chain is built from TRBV7-2 and TRBJ1-4; possible D gene TRBD1, 5 bases. Germline V gene data show CDR1 as SGHTA and CDR2 as FQGNSA. V was clipped by 5 bases and J by 1 base, with 11 bases between them. This CDR3 is built from 15 residues. The CDR3 loop reads CASSPGEVTNEKLFF. The DNA for the CDR3 is TGTGCCAGCAGCCCGGGGGAGGTAACTAATGAAAAACTGTTTTTT. The full variable domain, its missing parts supplied by reference TRBV7-2 and TRBJ1-4, is GAGVSQSPSNKVTEKGKDVELRCDPISGHTALYWYRQSLGQGLEFLIYFQGNSAPDKSGLPSDRFSAERTGGSVSTLTIQRTQQEDSAVYLCASSPGEVTNEKLFFGSGTQLSVL.

V and J are TRBV11-3 and TRBJ2-2; D perhaps matches TRBD1 (6 bases). CDR3 length: 19 residues. Germline CDR1 reads SGHNT; CDR2 reads YENEEA. Trimming removed 4 bases from V and 2 bases from J, with 23 bases in between. The CDR3 nucleotides are TGTGCCAGCAGCTCCCCCTGGACAGTCACCAAAAAAAACACCGGGGAGCTGTTTTTT. It translates to CASSSPWTVTKKNTGELFF.

This chain connects TRBV29-1 to TRBJ2-7; no clear D. The CDR3 is 12 amino acids. V gave up 4 bases and J gave up 3 bases, with 10 bases separating them. Germline CDR1 is SQVTM and CDR2 is ANQGSEA. This CDR3 is CSVGTRNYEQYF. As DNA, the CDR3 is TGCAGCGTTGGGACGAGGAACTACGAGCAGTACTTC.

V is TRBV28 and J is TRBJ1-2; the match to TRBD1 covers 11 bases. The germline V gene encodes CDR1 MDHEN and CDR2 SYDVKM. The junction had 9 bases not matched to a gene; V was cut back by 5 bases and J by 7 bases. CDR3 length: 15 residues. CDR3 sequence (DNA): TGTGCCAGCAGTCTACCCACCGGGACAGGGGGTGGCTACACCTTC. It is translated as CASSLPTGTGGGYTF.

This chain joins TRBV5-1 and TRBJ2-1, with 9 positions matching TRBD2. This CDR3 is built from 14 residues. The junction had 9 bases not matched to a gene; V was cut back by 7 bases and J by 7 bases. Germline assignment: CDR1 SGHRS and CDR2 YFSETQ. CDR3 nucleotides: TGCGCCAGCCATAGCGGGGGCCCCAGGAATGAGCAGTTCTTC. Its translation is CASHSGGPRNEQFF.

The rearrangement links TRBV2 to TRBJ2-1, with 12 bases fitting TRBD2. V shed 2 bases, J shed 5 bases, and the junction held 1 base outside the gene matches. The germline gives CDR1 SNHLY, CDR2 FYNNEI. The CDR3 extends over 15 amino acids. In DNA form, the CDR3 reads TGTGCCAGCAGTGAACTAGCGGGGGGGAACAATGAGCAGTTCTTC. Translating it yields CASSELAGGNNEQFF.

DNA for the CDR3: TGCGCCAGCAGCGCAAGTACTGGCGCCTACGAGCAGTACTTC. As protein: CASSASTGAYEQYF. V usage is TRBV4-3 and J usage is TRBJ2-7; D is ambiguous. Trimming removed 5 bases at V and 2 bases at J, with 13 bases between. Germline-derived CDR1 and CDR2 are LGHNA and YSLEER. The CDR3 is made up of 14 amino acids.

V usage is TRBV6-1 and J usage is TRBJ1-1; D might be TRBD1 (6 bases). Germline CDR1 reads MNHNS; CDR2 reads SASEGT. V was cut by 1 base and J by 10 bases, with 13 bases left in between. This CDR3 region has 13 residues. The CDR3 here is CASSEGGTGRAFF. CDR3 in DNA: TGTGCCAGCAGTGAAGGAGGTACAGGGAGAGCTTTCTTT.

The V and J genes are TRBV6-5 and TRBJ1-2, with 7 bases matching TRBD1. CDR1 and CDR2 (germline): MNHEY, SVGAGI. The CDR3 runs to 14 residues. J lost 8 bases, V lost 8 bases, and 14 bases had no gene match. CDR3 sequence: CASGPLDRVGGYTF. The DNA of the CDR3 is TGTGCCAGCGGCCCACTAGACAGGGTAGGAGGCTACACCTTC.

This rearrangement joins TRBV6-5 to TRBJ1-4; 9 nucleotides align to TRBD1. The CDR3 consists of 15 residues. Trimming removed 2 bases from V and 8 bases from J; junction bases left unmatched: 6. In germline, CDR1 is MNHEY, CDR2 SVGAGI. CDR3 protein: CASSYTGTGLEKLFF. The CDR3 nucleotides are TGTGCCAGCAGTTACACCGGGACAGGGCTAGAAAAACTGTTTTTT.

The chain joins TRBV28 to TRBJ1-3; D gene uncertain. The V gene's germline CDR1 is MDHEN and CDR2 SYDVKM. This CDR3 contains 15 residues. V lost 4 bases, J lost 4 bases, and 14 bases lay in between. Here the CDR3 reads CASSSPRGEGNTIYF. Written as DNA, the CDR3 is TGTGCCAGCAGTTCCCCCCGCGGGGAGGGAAACACCATATATTTT.

The chain has TRBV13 and TRBJ2-2, with unresolved D. CDR1 and CDR2 (germline): PRHDT, FYEKMQ (reference sequence). The CDR3 runs 13 residues. V was trimmed by 0 bases and J by 6 bases, leaving 5 bases between them. The DNA of the CDR3 is TGTGCCAGCAGCTTAGGCCGGGCCGGGGAGCTGTTTTTT. It yields the protein CASSLGRAGELFF. Full variable domain (remainder filled in from reference TRBV13 and TRBJ2-2): AAGVIQSPRHLIKEKRETATLKCYPIPRHDTVYWYQQGPGQDPQFLISFYEKMQSDKGSIPDRFSAQQFSDYHSELNMSSLELGDSALYFCASSLGRAGELFFGEGSRLTVL.

In DNA form, the CDR3 reads TGTGCCAGCAGCTTCGGACTAGCGGGGGGGCCGGAGACCCAGTACTTC. This translates into CASSFGLAGGPETQYF. This rearrangement joins TRBV4-2 to TRBJ2-5, with 15 bases that match TRBD2. The germline V gene has CDR1 LGHNA and CDR2 YNFKEQ. Trimming took 5 bases from V and 5 from J; bases not matched to a gene: 6. The CDR3 sequence is 16 residues long.